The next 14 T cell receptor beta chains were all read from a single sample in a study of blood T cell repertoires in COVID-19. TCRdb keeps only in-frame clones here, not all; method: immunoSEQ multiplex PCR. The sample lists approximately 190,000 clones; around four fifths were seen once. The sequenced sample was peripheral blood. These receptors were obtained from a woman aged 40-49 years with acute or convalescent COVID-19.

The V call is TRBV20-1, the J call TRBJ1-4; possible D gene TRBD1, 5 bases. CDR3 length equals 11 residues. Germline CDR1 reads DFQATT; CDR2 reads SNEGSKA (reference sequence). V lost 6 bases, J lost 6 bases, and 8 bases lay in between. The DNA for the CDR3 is TGCAGTGCGCGGGGGGATGAAAAACTGTTTTTT. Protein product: CSARGDEKLFF.

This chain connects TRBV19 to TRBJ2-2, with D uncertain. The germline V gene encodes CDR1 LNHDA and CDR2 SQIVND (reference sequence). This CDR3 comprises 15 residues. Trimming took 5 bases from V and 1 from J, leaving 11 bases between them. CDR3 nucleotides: TGTGCCAGTAGTTTAATAGTTAAGAACACCGGGGAGCTGTTTTTT. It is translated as CASSLIVKNTGELFF.

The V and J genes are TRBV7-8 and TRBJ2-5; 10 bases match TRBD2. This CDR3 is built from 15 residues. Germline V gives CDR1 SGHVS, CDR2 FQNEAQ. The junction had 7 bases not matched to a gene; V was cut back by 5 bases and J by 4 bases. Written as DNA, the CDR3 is TGTGCCAGCAGCCTAACTAGCGGGGTTCGAGAGACCCAGTACTTC. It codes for CASSLTSGVRETQYF.

CDR3 sequence: CASSELYRGRRPQHF. CDR3 DNA: TGTGCCAGCAGTGAGCTGTACAGGGGAAGGAGGCCCCAGCATTTT. This sequence joins TRBV2 and TRBJ1-5; TRBD1 agrees at 7 bases. Germline CDR1 and CDR2: SNHLY and FYNNEI. Unmatched junction bases numbered 11, after V lost 3 bases and J lost 9 bases. The CDR3 loop spans 15 amino acids.

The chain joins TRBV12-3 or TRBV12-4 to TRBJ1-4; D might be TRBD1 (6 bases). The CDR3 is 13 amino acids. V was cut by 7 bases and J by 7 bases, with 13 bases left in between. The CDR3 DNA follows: TGTGCCAGCACCAGTTGGGGGCTTGAAAAACTGTTTTTT. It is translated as CASTSWGLEKLFF.

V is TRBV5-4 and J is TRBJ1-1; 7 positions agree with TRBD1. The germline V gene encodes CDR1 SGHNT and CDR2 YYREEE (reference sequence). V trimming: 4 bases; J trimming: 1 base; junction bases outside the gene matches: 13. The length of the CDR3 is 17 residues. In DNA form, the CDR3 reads TGTGCCAGCAGCCCGGGGGGGCAGACAGGGAAGAACACTGAAGCTTTCTTT. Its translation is CASSPGGQTGKNTEAFF.

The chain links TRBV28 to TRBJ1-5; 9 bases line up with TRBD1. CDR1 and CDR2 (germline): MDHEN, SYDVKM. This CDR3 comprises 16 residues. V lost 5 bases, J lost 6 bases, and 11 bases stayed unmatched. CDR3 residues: CASSPPIQGAGQPQHF. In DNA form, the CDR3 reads TGTGCCAGCAGTCCACCTATACAGGGGGCCGGTCAGCCCCAGCATTTT.

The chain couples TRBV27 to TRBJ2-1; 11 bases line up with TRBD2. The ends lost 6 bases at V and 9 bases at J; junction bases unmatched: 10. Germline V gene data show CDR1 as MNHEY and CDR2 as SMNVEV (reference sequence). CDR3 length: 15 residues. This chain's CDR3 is CASRILAGGGAEQFF. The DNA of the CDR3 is TGTGCCAGCAGGATCCTAGCGGGGGGAGGTGCTGAGCAGTTCTTC.

CDR3 bases: TGTGCCAGCAGTTTTGGTGGGGCTAGCGGGGCAGGAAATACGCAGTATTTT. Encoded protein: CASSFGGASGAGNTQYF. The rearrangement joins TRBV28 to TRBJ2-3, with TRBD2 matching 9 bases. Trimming cost V 3 bases and J 7 bases; bases outside gene matches: 14. The CDR3 length is 17 residues. The germline V gene encodes CDR1 MDHEN and CDR2 SYDVKM.

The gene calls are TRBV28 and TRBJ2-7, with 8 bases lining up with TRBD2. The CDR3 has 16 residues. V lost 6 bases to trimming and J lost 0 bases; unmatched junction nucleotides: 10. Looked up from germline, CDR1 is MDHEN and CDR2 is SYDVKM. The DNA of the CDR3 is TGTGCCAGCAGACCCCGGAACGGGGGGGTCTCCTACGAGCAGTACTTC. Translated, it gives CASRPRNGGVSYEQYF.

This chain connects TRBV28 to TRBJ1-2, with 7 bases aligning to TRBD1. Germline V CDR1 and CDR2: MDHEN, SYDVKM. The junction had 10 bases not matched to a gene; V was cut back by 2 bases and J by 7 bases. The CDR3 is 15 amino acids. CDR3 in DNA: TGTGCCAGCAGTTTACCCTCCGGGGGACAGAGTGGCTACACCTTC. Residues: CASSLPSGGQSGYTF.

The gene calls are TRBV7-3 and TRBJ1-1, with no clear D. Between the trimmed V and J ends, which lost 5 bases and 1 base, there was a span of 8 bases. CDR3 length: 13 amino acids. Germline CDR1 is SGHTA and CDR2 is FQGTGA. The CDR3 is CASSISGNTEAFF. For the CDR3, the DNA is TGTGCCAGCAGCATATCAGGGAACACTGAAGCTTTCTTT.

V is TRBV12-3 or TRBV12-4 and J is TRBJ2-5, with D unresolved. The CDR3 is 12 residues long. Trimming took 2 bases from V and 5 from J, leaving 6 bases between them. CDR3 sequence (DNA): TGTGCCAGCAGTTTATCATTGGAGACCCAGTACTTC. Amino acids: CASSLSLETQYF.

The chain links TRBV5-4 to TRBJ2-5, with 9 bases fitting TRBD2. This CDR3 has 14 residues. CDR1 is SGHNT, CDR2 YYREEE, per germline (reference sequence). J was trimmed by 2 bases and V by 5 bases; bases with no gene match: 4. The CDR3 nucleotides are TGTGCCAGCAGTTTTACTAGCGGGCAAGAGACCCAGTACTTC. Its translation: CASSFTSGQETQYF.